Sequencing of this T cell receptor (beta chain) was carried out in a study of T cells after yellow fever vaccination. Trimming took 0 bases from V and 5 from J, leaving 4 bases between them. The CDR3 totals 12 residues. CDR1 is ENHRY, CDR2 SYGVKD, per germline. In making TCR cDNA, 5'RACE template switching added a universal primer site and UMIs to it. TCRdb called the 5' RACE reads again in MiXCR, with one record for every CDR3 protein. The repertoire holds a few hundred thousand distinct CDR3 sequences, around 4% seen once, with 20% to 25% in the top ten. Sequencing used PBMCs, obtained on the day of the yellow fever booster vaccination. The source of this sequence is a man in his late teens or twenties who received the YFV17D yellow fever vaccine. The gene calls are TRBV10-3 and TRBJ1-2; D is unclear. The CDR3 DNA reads TGTGCCATCAGTGAGTCGGAATATGGCTACACCTTC. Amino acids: CAISESEYGYTF.